This entry is about one T cell receptor (beta chain). This entry belongs to a study of CD8+CD57+ T cells in acquired aplastic anemia. V was clipped by 0 bases and J by 5 bases; unmatched bases: 6. Germline V gives CDR1 SGHTA, CDR2 FQGNSA. The CDR3 covers 16 residues. For CDR3 and TCR beta VDJ profiling, genomic DNA was the template used. Each CDR3 protein gets one entry after TCRdb re-called the reads with MiXCR. This table holds approximately 170,000 distinct CDR3 sequences, 54% found once. The source is a human donor in good health, serving as a control. Sequencing was done on a sample of sorted CD4+, CD8+, or CD8+CD57+ T cells (not recorded which) from PBMCs. The V call is TRBV7-2, the J call TRBJ2-1, with 8 bases identical to TRBD1. CDR3 protein: CASSLASGTGNNEQFF. The CDR3 region has the DNA TGTGCCAGCAGCTTAGCCTCCGGGACAGGCAACAATGAGCAGTTCTTC.